This T cell receptor beta chain was recovered during a study of blood T cells in healthy people across ages. Combining a sample-barcoded 5' primer with a J-beta primer mix, a second PCR ran for roughly 7 to 12 cycles. TCRdb re-called the 5' RACE reads with MiXCR, one entry per CDR3 protein. The sample carries 760,000 or so distinct CDR3 sequences, about 25% recorded once. This clonotype was seen only a few times. Germline CDR1 and CDR2: SQVTM and ANQGSEA. This CDR3 is built from 13 residues. Separately, the same data were catalogued under a study of T cells of mothers and their children.

This sequence was found in a boy aged 5 to 17 in good health. The material sequenced was blood. The gene calls are TRBV29-1 and TRBJ2-7; a possible D gene is TRBD1 (5 bases). The DNA end lines up better with TRBJ2-1; the J call may be wrong. The CDR3 loop is CSVENGQGNEQFF. CDR3 nucleotide sequence: TGCAGCGTTGAAAATGGGCAGGGTAATGAGCAGTTCTTC.